The 2 T cell receptor beta chains listed next were all sequenced from one sample in a study of blood T cell repertoires in COVID-19. Only in-frame clones appear in the TCRdb table, and some are missing; sequencing was by immunoSEQ multiplex PCR. The table records about 170,000 clones, 83% of them present only once. Material for sequencing was peripheral blood. The origin of the receptors is a woman in her seventies who had recovered from COVID-19.

This clone has a single count. The rearrangement joins TRBV11-1 to TRBJ1-2; 9 bases are shared with TRBD1. The ends lost 2 bases at V and 8 bases at J; junction bases unmatched: 3. From germline, CDR1 is SGHAT and CDR2 FQDESV (reference sequence). This CDR3 contains 13 residues. The CDR3 sequence: CASSLPGQGGYTF. The CDR3 DNA reads TGTGCCAGCAGCTTACCGGGACAGGGAGGCTACACCTTC.

Comment on this clone: A junction end diverges from the germline sequence, so it may reflect a read error. The chain carries TRBV7-7 and TRBJ2-3; possible D gene TRBD1, 6 bases. The CDR3 loop spans 16 amino acids. Germline loops: CDR1 SSHAT, CDR2 FNYEAQ (reference sequence). The CDR3 bases are TGTGCTAGCAGCTTAGGGTCAGGGGTAGGCACAGATACGCAGTATTTT. Encoded protein: CASSLGSGVGTDTQYF. The whole variable domain, remainder taken from reference TRBV7-7 and TRBJ2-3, is GAGVSQSPRYKVTKRGQDVTLRCDPISSHATLYWYQQALGQGPEFLTYFNYEAQPDKSGLPSDRFSAERPEGSISTLTIQRTEQRDSAMYRCASSLGSGVGTDTQYFGPGTRLTVL.